The next 30 T cell receptor beta chains were all read from a single sample in a study of blood T cell repertoires in COVID-19. The data were produced by immunoSEQ multiplex PCR, yet TCRdb's version contains in-frame clones alone and is incomplete. Of around 300,000 clones listed, around 86% were seen once; the top ten hold 2% to 2.5%. Input material: peripheral blood. The source is a man over 45 with acute or convalescent COVID-19.

This clone was seen once. The rearrangement joins TRBV6-5 to TRBJ2-2; 8 bases agree with TRBD1. The CDR3 totals 13 residues. CDR1 MNHEY and CDR2 SVGAGI come from the germline V gene. Trimming at V came to 7 bases and at J to 4 bases, leaving 2 bases not matched to a gene. The CDR3 loop is CASNQGATGELFF. CDR3 DNA: TGTGCCAGCAACCAGGGGGCCACCGGGGAGCTGTTTTTT.

The chain couples TRBV2 to TRBJ1-1; 9 nucleotides line up with TRBD1. Looked up from germline, CDR1 is SNHLY and CDR2 is FYNNEI. The CDR3 covers 15 residues. Trimming at V came to 5 bases and at J to 6 bases, leaving 10 bases not matched to a gene. The CDR3 reads CASSTIPGQGSEAFF. The CDR3, as DNA: TGTGCCAGCAGTACAATTCCGGGACAGGGTTCTGAAGCTTTCTTT. Together with reference TRBV2 and TRBJ1-1, the CDR3 gives the full variable domain: EPEVTQTPSHQVTQMGQEVILRCVPISNHLYFYWYRQILGQKVEFLVSFYNNEISEKSEIFDDQFSVERPDGSNFTLKIRSTKLEDSAMYFCASSTIPGQGSEAFFGQGTRLTVV.

The chain carries TRBV11-2 and TRBJ2-7; D is possibly TRBD1 (5 bases). Germline V lookup: CDR1 SGHAT, CDR2 FQNNGV. V lost 5 bases, J lost 2 bases, and 16 bases lay in between. The CDR3 consists of 15 residues. CDR3 residues: CASSVIRQPPYEQYF. For the CDR3, the DNA is TGTGCCAGCAGCGTAATTCGACAGCCCCCCTACGAGCAGTACTTC.

The chain combines TRBV7-9 with TRBJ2-5; 9 nucleotides agree with TRBD2. CDR1 and CDR2 from the germline V gene are SEHNR and FQNEAQ (reference sequence). This CDR3 is 14 amino acids long. V shed 5 bases, J shed 5 bases, and the junction held 6 bases outside the gene matches. The CDR3 DNA reads TGTGCCAGCAGCCCACCGGGGACTAGCGAGACCCAGTACTTC. Encoded protein: CASSPPGTSETQYF.

The J gene is TRBJ2-1, the V gene TRBV5-1; 9 nucleotides agree with TRBD1. The germline V gene encodes CDR1 SGHRS and CDR2 YFSETQ. V lost 4 bases to trimming and J lost 0 bases; unmatched junction nucleotides: 2. The CDR3 has 15 amino acids. CDR3 in amino acids: CASSPGQGSYNEQFF. The DNA for the CDR3 is TGCGCCAGCAGCCCGGGACAGGGCTCCTACAATGAGCAGTTCTTC.

The rearrangement uses TRBV29-1 and TRBJ2-3, with 8 bases fitting TRBD2. This CDR3 comprises 15 residues. The germline gives CDR1 SQVTM, CDR2 ANQGSEA. The V gene end was trimmed by 6 bases and the J gene end by 4 bases; junction bases not matched to a gene: 12. The CDR3 DNA reads TGCAGCGTGACCGTGGCGGGGGGAATGTCAGATACGCAGTATTTT. This sequence encodes CSVTVAGGMSDTQYF.

The chain couples TRBV7-2 to TRBJ2-3; 10 positions agree with TRBD2. Trimming removed 1 base from V and 3 bases from J; junction bases left unmatched: 4. Looked up from germline, CDR1 is SGHTA and CDR2 is FQGNSA. This CDR3 spans 16 amino acids. The DNA for the CDR3 is TGTGCCAGCAGCTTAGTGGCTAGCGGGGGAACAGATACGCAGTATTTT. Encoded protein: CASSLVASGGTDTQYF.

This clone was seen just once. J is TRBJ2-3 and V is TRBV5-8; D ambiguous. This CDR3 spans 15 amino acids. Germline V CDR1 and CDR2: SGHTS, YDEGEE. With 1 base removed from V and 6 bases from J, the gap between germline ends came to 15 bases. CDR3 region: CASSLPPYPRDTQYF. CDR3 nucleotide sequence: TGTGCCAGCAGCTTGCCCCCGTACCCTAGGGATACGCAGTATTTT.

The chain joins TRBV3-1 (or the pseudogene TRBV3-2) to TRBJ2-3, with 10 positions matching TRBD2. Germline CDR1 and CDR2: LGHDT and YNNKEL (reference sequence). The CDR3 length is 19 residues. The V and J ends lost 2 bases and 2 bases, in that order; junction bases with no gene match: 13. The CDR3 reads CASSQTLSASGGPTDTQYF. The CDR3 DNA reads as TGTGCCAGCAGCCAAACGTTGAGCGCTAGCGGGGGCCCCACAGATACGCAGTATTTT.

V gene TRBV5-1 combines with J gene TRBJ1-2; TRBD1 might be the D (5 bases). The length of the CDR3 is 12 residues. Germline values: CDR1 SGHRS, CDR2 YFSETQ. V lost 4 bases and J lost 7, with 11 bases in between. Written as DNA, the CDR3 is TGCGCCAGCAGCGACCCAGGGTCTGGCTACACCTTC. This translates into CASSDPGSGYTF. Full variable domain (missing parts from reference TRBV5-1 and TRBJ1-2): KAGVTQTPRYLIKTRGQQVTLSCSPISGHRSVSWYQQTPGQGLQFLFEYFSETQRNKGNFPGRFSGRQFSNSRSEMNVSTLELGDSALYLCASSDPGSGYTFGSGTRLTVV.

The V gene is TRBV18, the J gene TRBJ1-4, with 8 nucleotides matching TRBD1. The CDR3 is made up of 17 amino acids. CDR1 KGHSH and CDR2 LQKENI come from the germline V gene. Trimming removed 1 base from V and 3 bases from J; junction bases left unmatched: 7. This chain's CDR3 is CASSPRQGASANEKLFF. The CDR3 nucleotides are TGTGCCAGCTCACCACGCCAGGGGGCGTCGGCTAATGAAAAACTGTTTTTT. Full variable domain (outside the CDR3, taken from reference TRBV18 and TRBJ1-4): NAGVMQNPRHLVRRRGQEARLRCSPMKGHSHVYWYRQLPEEGLKFMVYLQKENIIDESGMPKERFSAEFPKEGPSILRIQQVVRGDSAAYFCASSPRQGASANEKLFFGSGTQLSVL.

The V call is TRBV19, the J call TRBJ1-5; D is unclear. The CDR3 is 16 amino acids. Trimming shortened V by 1 base and J by 3 bases, and 13 bases separated the two germline ends. The germline V gene has CDR1 LNHDA and CDR2 SQIVND (reference sequence). CDR3 DNA: TGTGCCAGTAGTATAGGAGGCGGCCCCTCCAATCAGCCCCAGCATTTT. This sequence encodes CASSIGGGPSNQPQHF.

The chain carries TRBV30 and TRBJ2-3, with 10 nucleotides matching TRBD2. V shed 3 bases, J shed 5 bases, and the junction held 8 bases outside the gene matches. Germline values: CDR1 GTSNPN, CDR2 SVGIG (reference sequence). The CDR3 loop spans 15 amino acids. CDR3 sequence: CAWSGAGGPVDTQYF. Here the CDR3 DNA reads TGTGCCTGGAGCGGAGCGGGGGGGCCGGTAGATACGCAGTATTTT.

The genes are TRBV4-2 and TRBJ1-3; D may be TRBD1 (6 bases). The germline gives CDR1 LGHNA, CDR2 YNFKEQ. Deletions cut 4 bases from V and 1 base from J, with 20 bases between. There are 18 residues in the CDR3. The CDR3 region has the DNA TGTGCCAGCAGCCCTCACTCTATAACAGGGTTGTCTGGAAACACCATATATTTT. Translating gives CASSPHSITGLSGNTIYF.

This chain uses TRBV5-1 with TRBJ1-1; D may be TRBD1 (5 bases). Germline V CDR1 and CDR2: SGHRS, YFSETQ. Trimming took 4 bases from V and 7 from J, leaving 20 bases between them. There are 15 residues in the CDR3. The CDR3 nucleotides read TGCGCCAGCAGCCTCAGGTCTGGGTCCGACAGTGAAGCTTTCTTT. Translation gives CASSLRSGSDSEAFF.

The V gene is TRBV5-4, the J gene TRBJ2-2; TRBD2 agrees at 14 bases. The CDR3 loop spans 17 amino acids. Germline trimming cut 5 bases from V and 0 bases from J; bases unmatched to any gene: 3. Germline CDR1 reads SGHNT; CDR2 reads YYREEE (reference sequence). The CDR3 protein is CASSETSGGANTGELFF. CDR3 bases: TGTGCCAGCAGTGAGACTAGCGGGGGGGCGAACACCGGGGAGCTGTTTTTT.

The genes are TRBV12-5 and TRBJ2-7; 8 bases agree with TRBD1. With 3 bases clipped from V and 9 bases from J, the junction kept 4 bases outside the gene matches. Per germline, CDR1 LGHNT and CDR2 FRNRAP. CDR3 length equals 12 residues. CDR3 sequence (DNA): TGTGCTAGTGGTTTCCCCGGACAGGGGCAGTACTTC. The encoded protein is CASGFPGQGQYF.

V and J are TRBV14 and TRBJ1-1, with 8 bases fitting TRBD1. V dropped 6 bases and J dropped 4; count of bases not matched to a gene: 7. The CDR3 totals 14 residues. Per germline, CDR1 SGHDN and CDR2 FVKESK. The CDR3 loop is CASSPRQGATEAFF. Written as DNA, the CDR3 is TGTGCCAGCAGTCCACGTCAGGGGGCCACTGAAGCTTTCTTT.

This clone was observed once. This could be a read error, since a much larger clone is one nucleotide away. J is TRBJ2-3 and V is TRBV3-1 (or the pseudogene TRBV3-2); D unclear. The germline V gene encodes CDR1 LGHDT and CDR2 YNNKEL (reference sequence). Trimming stripped 4 bases from V and 1 base from J, with 6 bases between. This CDR3 region has 13 residues. CDR3 nucleotides: TGTGCCAGCAGCCTGGCGGGCACAGATACGCAGTATTTT. It codes for CASSLAGTDTQYF.

The rearrangement uses TRBV7-9 and TRBJ1-5; TRBD1 is a possible D gene (5 bases). Trimming pared 2 bases from V and 6 bases from J, leaving 5 bases between. The germline CDR1 and CDR2 sequences are SEHNR and FQNEAQ (reference sequence). CDR3 length: 12 residues. Here the CDR3 reads CASSLQGQPQHF. The DNA for the CDR3 is TGTGCCAGCAGCTTACAGGGTCAGCCCCAGCATTTT.

This chain connects TRBV7-9 to TRBJ2-1; 8 nucleotides line up with TRBD2. Trimming cost V 5 bases and J 6 bases; bases outside gene matches: 9. The germline CDR1 and CDR2 sequences are SEHNR and FQNEAQ (reference sequence). The CDR3 runs 15 residues. CDR3 nucleotides: TGTGCCAGCAGCCTCAGTGGCGGGGGGCCCAATGAGCAGTTCTTC. This sequence encodes CASSLSGGGPNEQFF.

This chain joins TRBV2 and TRBJ1-6; 7 bases line up with TRBD1. After removal of 4 bases from V and 5 bases from J, the junction contained 14 bases not matched to a gene. Germline assignment: CDR1 SNHLY and CDR2 FYNNEI. The CDR3 loop spans 18 amino acids. CDR3 residues: CASSAVSGQSINNSPLHF. CDR3 nucleotides: TGTGCCAGCAGTGCCGTCTCGGGACAGAGCATTAATAATTCACCCCTCCACTTT.

This clone was counted only a few times. The V gene is TRBV10-1, the J gene TRBJ2-2, with 7 bases fitting TRBD1. This CDR3 contains 14 residues. J was trimmed by 1 base and V by 8 bases; bases with no gene match: 4. Per germline, CDR1 WNHNN and CDR2 SYGVQD (reference sequence). The DNA of the CDR3 is TGCGCCAGCCGACAGGGCGGGAACACCGGGGAGCTGTTTTTT. It translates to CASRQGGNTGELFF.

The CDR3 nucleotides read TGTGCCAGCAGCGTAATCAGGGCAGGGGCTGAAGCTTTCTTT. This encodes CASSVIRAGAEAFF. The V call is TRBV9, the J call TRBJ1-1, with a tentative D call TRBD1 (6 bases). Trimming cost V 1 base and J 6 bases, with 13 bases left between them. The CDR3 covers 14 residues. Germline assignment: CDR1 SGDLS and CDR2 YYNGEE.

This clone appeared once. The V gene is TRBV27, the J gene TRBJ2-1, with 8 bases that match TRBD1. Per the germline V gene, CDR1 is MNHEY and CDR2 is SMNVEV (reference sequence). The CDR3 sequence is 15 residues long. The V and J ends lost 5 bases and 4 bases, in that order; junction bases with no gene match: 7. Written as DNA, the CDR3 is TGTGCCAGCAGTGTAGGACAGGGCGGGTACAATGAGCAGTTCTTC. It translates to CASSVGQGGYNEQFF.

This chain uses TRBV12-3 or TRBV12-4 with TRBJ1-1; D not resolved. Trimming took off 5 bases at V and 0 bases at J, with 7 bases between the two ends. The CDR3 extends over 13 amino acids. The CDR3 spells CASSRNMNTEAFF. CDR3 bases: TGTGCCAGCAGTCGTAACATGAACACTGAAGCTTTCTTT.

This chain connects TRBV27 to TRBJ2-1, with no clear D. The CDR3 loop spans 13 amino acids. V was shortened by 2 bases and J by 5 bases, with 7 bases between the two germline ends. Germline V gives CDR1 MNHEY, CDR2 SMNVEV (reference sequence). CDR3: CASSLRTHNEQFF. The CDR3 nucleotides read TGTGCCAGCAGTTTACGAACACACAATGAGCAGTTCTTC.

The chain is built from TRBV30 and TRBJ1-2; no firm D call. Trimming cost V 3 bases and J 8 bases, with 13 bases left between them. The CDR3 sequence is 12 residues long. Germline CDR1 reads GTSNPN; CDR2 reads SVGIG (reference sequence). As DNA, the CDR3 is TGTGCCTGGAGCCTCGAGATGCGAGGCTACACCTTC. Residues: CAWSLEMRGYTF. The full variable domain, with the rest looked up from reference TRBV30 and TRBJ1-2, is SQTIHQWPATLVQPVGSPLSLECTVEGTSNPNLYWYRQAAGRGLQLLFYSVGIGQISSEVPQNLSASRPQDRQFILSSKKLLLSDSGFYLCAWSLEMRGYTFGSGTRLTVV.

A word on this clone: A far larger clone is a single base away, which makes a read error likely. This chain connects TRBV27 to TRBJ2-3; possibly TRBD2 for D (5 bases). CDR3 length: 11 residues. V was trimmed by 5 bases and J by 6 bases, leaving 6 bases between them. Germline CDR1 is MNHEY and CDR2 is SMNVEV (reference sequence). The CDR3 region is CASSPGDTQYF. DNA for the CDR3: TGTGCCAGCAGTCCGGGGGATACGCAGTATTTT.

Concerning this clone: At one of its ends the junction is not consistent with the germline gene, which may arise from a read error. The rearrangement uses TRBV3-1 (or the pseudogene TRBV3-2) and TRBJ2-1, with 7 bases matching TRBD1. The CDR3 is made up of 12 amino acids. Germline V CDR1 and CDR2: LGHDT, YNNKEL (reference sequence). In DNA form, the CDR3 reads TGTGCCAGCAGCCAGGGAGACAGGGACAGCATCTTC. Translation gives CASSQGDRDSIF.